This note documents a single T cell receptor (beta chain) sequence. CDR3 length equals 15 residues. Trimming removed 3 bases from V and 10 bases from J; junction bases left unmatched: 6. Germline assignment: CDR1 MGHRA and CDR2 YSYEKL. The sample originates from a study of T cells after yellow fever vaccination. Study-wide context: The authors prepared low-cell-number fractions using SMART-Seq v4 Ultra Low Input.

The 5'RACE template-switching step produced TCR cDNA and added a universal primer site and UMIs. One entry per CDR3 protein results from TCRdb running MiXCR on the 5' RACE reads. The sample consists of about 550,000 distinct CDR3 sequences, 15% to 20% of them appearing once. The TCR was taken from a man aged 25-45 years who received the YFV17D yellow fever vaccine. This sequence joins TRBV4-1 and TRBJ1-4; 12 nucleotides line up with TRBD1. Source: PBMCs, taken 15 days after the yellow fever booster vaccination. CDR3 protein: CASSQTGTGGRKLFF. The CDR3 DNA follows: TGCGCCAGCAGCCAGACCGGGACAGGGGGCAGAAAACTGTTTTTT.